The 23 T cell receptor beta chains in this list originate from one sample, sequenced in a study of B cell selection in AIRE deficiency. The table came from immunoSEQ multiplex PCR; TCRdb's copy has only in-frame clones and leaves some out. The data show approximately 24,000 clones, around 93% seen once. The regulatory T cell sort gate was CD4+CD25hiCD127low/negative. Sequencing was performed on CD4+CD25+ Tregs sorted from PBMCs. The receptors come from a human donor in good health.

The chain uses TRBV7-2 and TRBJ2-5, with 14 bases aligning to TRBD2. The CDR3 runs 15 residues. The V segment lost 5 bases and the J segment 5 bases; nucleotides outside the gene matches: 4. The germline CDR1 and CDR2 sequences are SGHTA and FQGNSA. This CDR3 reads CASSPRLAGGETQYF. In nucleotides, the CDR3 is TGTGCCAGCAGCCCGCGACTAGCGGGGGGGGAGACCCAGTACTTC.

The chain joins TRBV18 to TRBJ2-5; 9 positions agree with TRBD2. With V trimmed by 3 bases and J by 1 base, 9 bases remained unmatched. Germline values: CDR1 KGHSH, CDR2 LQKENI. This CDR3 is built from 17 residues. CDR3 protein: CASSPGLAGDIQETQYF. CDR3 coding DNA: TGTGCCAGCTCACCTGGGTTAGCGGGGGATATCCAAGAGACCCAGTACTTC.

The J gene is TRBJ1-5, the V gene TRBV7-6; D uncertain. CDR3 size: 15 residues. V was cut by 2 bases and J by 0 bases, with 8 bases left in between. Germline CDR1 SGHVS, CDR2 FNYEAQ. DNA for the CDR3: TGTGCCAGCAGCTTATCGGGGTATAGCAATCAGCCCCAGCATTTT. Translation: CASSLSGYSNQPQHF.

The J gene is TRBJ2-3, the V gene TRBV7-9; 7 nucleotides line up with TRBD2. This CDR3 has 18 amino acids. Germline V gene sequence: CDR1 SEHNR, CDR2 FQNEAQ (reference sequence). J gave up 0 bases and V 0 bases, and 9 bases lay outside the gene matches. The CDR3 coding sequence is TGTGCCAGCAGCTTAGCCCCATTACTAGCGTTGAGCACAGATACGCAGTATTTT. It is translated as CASSLAPLLALSTDTQYF. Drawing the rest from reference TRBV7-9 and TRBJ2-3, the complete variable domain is DTGVSQNPRHKITKRGQNVTFRCDPISEHNRLYWYRQTLGQGPEFLTYFQNEAQLEKSRLLSDRFSAERPKGSFSTLEIQRTEQGDSAMYLCASSLAPLLALSTDTQYFGPGTRLTVL.

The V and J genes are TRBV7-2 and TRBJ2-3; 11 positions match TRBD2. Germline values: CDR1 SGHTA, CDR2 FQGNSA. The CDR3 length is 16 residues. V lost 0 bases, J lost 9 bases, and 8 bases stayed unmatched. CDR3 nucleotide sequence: TGTGCCAGCAGCTTAGCGGCGACTAGCGGGGTGTACACGCAGTATTTT. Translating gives CASSLAATSGVYTQYF.

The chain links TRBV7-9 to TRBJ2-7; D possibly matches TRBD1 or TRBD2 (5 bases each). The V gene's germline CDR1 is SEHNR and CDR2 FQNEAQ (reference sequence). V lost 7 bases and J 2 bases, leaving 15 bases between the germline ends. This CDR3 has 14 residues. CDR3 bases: TGTGCCAGCACCACATGGGGGAGTGCCTACGAGCAGTACTTC. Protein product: CASTTWGSAYEQYF.

The CDR3 sequence: CAISNSGWGLNEKLFF. CDR3 nucleotide sequence: TGTGCCATCAGTAACTCTGGATGGGGGTTAAATGAAAAACTGTTTTTT. The chain couples TRBV10-3 to TRBJ1-4; a possible D gene is TRBD1 (5 bases). Trimming shortened V by 5 bases and J by 5 bases, and 18 bases separated the two germline ends. The germline V gene has CDR1 ENHRY and CDR2 SYGVKD. The CDR3 is made up of 16 amino acids.

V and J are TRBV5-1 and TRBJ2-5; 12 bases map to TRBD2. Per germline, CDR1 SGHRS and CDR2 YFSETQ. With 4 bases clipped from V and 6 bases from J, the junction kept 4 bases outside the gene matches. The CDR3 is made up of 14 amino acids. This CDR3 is CASSLAGGVQTQYF. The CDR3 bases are TGCGCCAGCAGCCTAGCGGGAGGGGTCCAGACCCAGTACTTC.

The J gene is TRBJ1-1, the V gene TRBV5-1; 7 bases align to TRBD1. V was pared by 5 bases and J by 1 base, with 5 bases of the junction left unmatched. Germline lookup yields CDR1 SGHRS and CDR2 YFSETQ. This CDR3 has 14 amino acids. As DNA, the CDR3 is TGCGCCAGCAGTCCCCAGGGGGGGAACACTGAAGCTTTCTTT. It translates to CASSPQGGNTEAFF.

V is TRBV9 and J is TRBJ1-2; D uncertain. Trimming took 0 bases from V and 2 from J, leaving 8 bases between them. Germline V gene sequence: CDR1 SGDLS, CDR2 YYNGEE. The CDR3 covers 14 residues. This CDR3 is CASSVDPANYGYTF. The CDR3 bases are TGTGCCAGCAGCGTAGATCCGGCCAACTATGGCTACACCTTC.

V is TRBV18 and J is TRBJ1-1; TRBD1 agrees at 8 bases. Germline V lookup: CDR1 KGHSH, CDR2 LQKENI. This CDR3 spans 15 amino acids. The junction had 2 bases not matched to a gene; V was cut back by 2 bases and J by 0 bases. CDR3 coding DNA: TGTGCCAGCTCACCAACGACAGGGGTGAACACTGAAGCTTTCTTT. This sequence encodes CASSPTTGVNTEAFF. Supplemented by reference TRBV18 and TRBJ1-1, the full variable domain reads NAGVMQNPRHLVRRRGQEARLRCSPMKGHSHVYWYRQLPEEGLKFMVYLQKENIIDESGMPKERFSAEFPKEGPSILRIQQVVRGDSAAYFCASSPTTGVNTEAFFGQGTRLTVV.

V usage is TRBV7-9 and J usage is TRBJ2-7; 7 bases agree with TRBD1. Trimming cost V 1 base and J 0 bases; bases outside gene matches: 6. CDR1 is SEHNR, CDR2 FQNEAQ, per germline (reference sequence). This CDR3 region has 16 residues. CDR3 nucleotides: TGTGCCAGCAGCTTAGGGGCAGGGGGAATCTCCTACGAGCAGTACTTC. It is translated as CASSLGAGGISYEQYF.

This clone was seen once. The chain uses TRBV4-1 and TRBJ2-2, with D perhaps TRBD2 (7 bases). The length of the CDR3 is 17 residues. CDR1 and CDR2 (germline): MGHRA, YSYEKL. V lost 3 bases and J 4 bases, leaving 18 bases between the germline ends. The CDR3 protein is CASSQTSGTLSTGELFF. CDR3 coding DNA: TGCGCCAGCAGCCAGACGAGCGGGACACTGAGCACCGGGGAGCTGTTTTTT.

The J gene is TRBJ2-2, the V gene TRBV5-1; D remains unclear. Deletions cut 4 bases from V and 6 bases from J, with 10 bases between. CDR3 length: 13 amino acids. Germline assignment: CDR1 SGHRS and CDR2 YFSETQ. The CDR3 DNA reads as TGCGCCAGCAGCCCTCGGTACTCCGGGGAGCTGTTTTTT. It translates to CASSPRYSGELFF.

The CDR3 DNA reads TGTGCCAGCAGTTCGGACAGGGGGTCGAACTATGGCTACACCTTC. The encoded protein is CASSSDRGSNYGYTF. J is TRBJ1-2 and V is TRBV6-6, with TRBD1 identical over 10 bases. This CDR3 contains 15 residues. The V segment lost 4 bases and the J segment 2 bases; nucleotides outside the gene matches: 4. In germline, CDR1 is MNHNY, CDR2 SVGAGI (reference sequence).

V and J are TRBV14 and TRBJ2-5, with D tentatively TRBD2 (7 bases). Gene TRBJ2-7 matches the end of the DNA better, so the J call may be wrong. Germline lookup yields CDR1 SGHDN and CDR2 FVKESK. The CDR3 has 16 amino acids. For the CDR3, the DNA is TGTGCCAGCAGCCAAGGCGGGGGCCTGCCCCCCTACGAGCAGTACTTC. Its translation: CASSQGGGLPPYEQYF.

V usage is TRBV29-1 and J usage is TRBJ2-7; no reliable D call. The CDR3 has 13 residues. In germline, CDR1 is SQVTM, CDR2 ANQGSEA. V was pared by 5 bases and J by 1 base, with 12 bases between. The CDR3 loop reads CSVSSITSYEQYF. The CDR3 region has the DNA TGCAGCGTTTCATCCATAACTTCCTACGAGCAGTACTTC.

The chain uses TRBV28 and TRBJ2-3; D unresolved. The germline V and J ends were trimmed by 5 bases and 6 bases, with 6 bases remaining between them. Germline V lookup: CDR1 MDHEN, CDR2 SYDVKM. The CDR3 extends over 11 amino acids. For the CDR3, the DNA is TGTGCCAGCAGTAAGAGGGATACGCAGTATTTT. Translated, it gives CASSKRDTQYF.

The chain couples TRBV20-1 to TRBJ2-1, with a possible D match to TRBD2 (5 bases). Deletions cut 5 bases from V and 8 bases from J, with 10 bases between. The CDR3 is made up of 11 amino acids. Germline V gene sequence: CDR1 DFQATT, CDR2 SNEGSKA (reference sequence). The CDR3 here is CSARGPYEQFF. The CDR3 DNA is TGCAGTGCTCGGGGTCCTTATGAGCAGTTCTTC.

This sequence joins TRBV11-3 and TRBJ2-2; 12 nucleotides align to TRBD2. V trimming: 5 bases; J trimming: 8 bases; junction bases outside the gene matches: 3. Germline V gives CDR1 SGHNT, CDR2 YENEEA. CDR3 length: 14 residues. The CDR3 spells CASSRGLAGGELFF. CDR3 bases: TGTGCCAGCAGCCGTGGACTAGCGGGGGGGGAGCTGTTTTTT.

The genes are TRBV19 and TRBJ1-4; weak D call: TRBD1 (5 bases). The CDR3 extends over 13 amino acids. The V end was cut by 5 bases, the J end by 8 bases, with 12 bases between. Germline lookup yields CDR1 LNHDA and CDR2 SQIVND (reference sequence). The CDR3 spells CASSGQGGEKLFF. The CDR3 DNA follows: TGTGCCAGTAGTGGACAAGGAGGGGAAAAACTGTTTTTT.

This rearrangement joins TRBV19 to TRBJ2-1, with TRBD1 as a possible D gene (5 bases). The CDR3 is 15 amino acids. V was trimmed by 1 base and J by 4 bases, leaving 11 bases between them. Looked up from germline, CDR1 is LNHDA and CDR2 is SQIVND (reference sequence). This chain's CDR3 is CASSIGQKTYNEQFF. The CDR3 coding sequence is TGTGCCAGTAGTATAGGACAGAAGACTTACAATGAGCAGTTCTTC.

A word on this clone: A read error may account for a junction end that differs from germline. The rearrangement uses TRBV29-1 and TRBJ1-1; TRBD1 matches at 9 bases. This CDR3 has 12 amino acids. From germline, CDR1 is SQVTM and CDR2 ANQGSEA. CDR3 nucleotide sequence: TGCAGCGTTGACGGACCGGGACAGGGAATCTCCTTT. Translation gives CSVDGPGQGISF.